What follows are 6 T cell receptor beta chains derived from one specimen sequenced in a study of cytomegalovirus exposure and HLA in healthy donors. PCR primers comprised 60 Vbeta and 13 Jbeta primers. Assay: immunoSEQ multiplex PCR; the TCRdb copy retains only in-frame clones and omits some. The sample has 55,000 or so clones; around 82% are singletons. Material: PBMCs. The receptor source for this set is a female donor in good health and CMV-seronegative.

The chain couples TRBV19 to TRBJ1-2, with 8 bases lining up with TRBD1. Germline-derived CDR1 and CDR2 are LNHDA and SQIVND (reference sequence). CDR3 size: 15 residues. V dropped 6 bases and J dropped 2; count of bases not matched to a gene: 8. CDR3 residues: CASRGRGLKNYGYTF. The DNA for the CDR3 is TGTGCCAGTAGGGGCAGGGGGCTGAAGAACTATGGCTACACCTTC.

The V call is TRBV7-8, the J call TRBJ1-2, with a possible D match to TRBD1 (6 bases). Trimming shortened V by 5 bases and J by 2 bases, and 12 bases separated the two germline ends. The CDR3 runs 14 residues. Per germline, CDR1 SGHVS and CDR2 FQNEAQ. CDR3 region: CASSMDSNNYGYTF. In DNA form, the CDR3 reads TGTGCCAGCAGCATGGACAGCAACAACTATGGCTACACCTTC.

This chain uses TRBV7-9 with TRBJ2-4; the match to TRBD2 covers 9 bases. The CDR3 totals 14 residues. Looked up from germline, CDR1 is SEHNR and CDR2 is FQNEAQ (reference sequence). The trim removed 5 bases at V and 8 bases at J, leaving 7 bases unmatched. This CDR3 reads CASSLAGGLDIQYF. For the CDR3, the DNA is TGTGCCAGCAGCCTGGCGGGGGGGCTGGACATTCAGTACTTC.

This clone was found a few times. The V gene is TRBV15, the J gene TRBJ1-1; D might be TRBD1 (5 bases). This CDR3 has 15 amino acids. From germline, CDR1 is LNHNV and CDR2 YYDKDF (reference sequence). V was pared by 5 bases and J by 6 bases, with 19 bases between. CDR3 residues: CATSQGRGSSAEAFF. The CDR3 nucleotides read TGTGCCACCAGCCAGGGACGGGGGAGTAGCGCTGAAGCTTTCTTT. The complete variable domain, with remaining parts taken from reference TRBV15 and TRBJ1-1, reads DAMVIQNPRYQVTQFGKPVTLSCSQTLNHNVMYWYQQKSSQAPKLLFHYYDKDFNNEADTPDNFQSRRPNTSFCFLDIRSPGLGDTAMYLCATSQGRGSSAEAFFGQGTRLTVV.

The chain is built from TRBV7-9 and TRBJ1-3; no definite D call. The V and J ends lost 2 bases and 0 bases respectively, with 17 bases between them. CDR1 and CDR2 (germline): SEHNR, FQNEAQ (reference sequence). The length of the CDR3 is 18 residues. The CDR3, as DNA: TGTGCCAGCAGCTTACTTTTCGTACAGCGGAGCTCTGGAAACACCATATATTTT. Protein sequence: CASSLLFVQRSSGNTIYF. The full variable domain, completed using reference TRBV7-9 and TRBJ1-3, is DTGVSQNPRHKITKRGQNVTFRCDPISEHNRLYWYRQTLGQGPEFLTYFQNEAQLEKSRLLSDRFSAERPKGSFSTLEIQRTEQGDSAMYLCASSLLFVQRSSGNTIYFGEGSWLTVV.

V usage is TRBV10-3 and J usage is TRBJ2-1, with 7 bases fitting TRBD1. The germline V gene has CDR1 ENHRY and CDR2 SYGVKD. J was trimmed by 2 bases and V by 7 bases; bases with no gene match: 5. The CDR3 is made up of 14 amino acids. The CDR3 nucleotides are TGTGCCATCAACCGACAGGGTGCCTACAATGAGCAGTTCTTC. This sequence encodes CAINRQGAYNEQFF.